This T cell receptor beta chain originates from a study of blood T cells in healthy people across ages. Across the whole study: Template switching caught about one barcoded beta molecule for each two T cells.

Details on this clonotype: Its matching antigen is unknown.

PCR was performed a second time for about 7 to 11 cycles using a sample-barcoded 5' primer and a J-beta primer mix. MiXCR, applied by TCRdb to the 5' RACE reads, yields one record per CDR3 protein. Found here are about 1.4 million distinct CDR3 sequences, approximately 59% of them singletons; the top ten hold 6.5% to 8.5%. This CDR3 is built from 16 residues. The germline V and J ends were trimmed by 4 bases and 3 bases, with 16 bases remaining between them. The germline CDR1 and CDR2 sequences are SGHRS and YFSETQ. Caucasian individuals from Russia who were healthy and aged 6 to 90 acted as donors. Total RNA, at least 5.5 micrograms per sample, came from PBMCs. Study outcomes and limitations: Observed TCR beta diversity per million T cells went down as age went up. This fall followed a roughly linear course with age.

This TCR was sampled from a man aged 18 to 30 in good health. V is TRBV5-1 and J is TRBJ1-4; D perhaps matches TRBD1 (5 bases). Sequencing was carried out using blood. This CDR3 is CASSTGPVGANEKLFF. The CDR3 region has the DNA TGCGCCAGCAGCACCGGGCCCGTAGGGGCTAATGAAAAACTGTTTTTT.